This T cell receptor (beta chain) was captured in a study of shared clonotypes between healthy human individuals. Points from the study as a whole: Depth was large, yet rarefaction showed that sorted-subset sequencing was incomplete. Naive CD4 clonotypes overlapped across a handful of donors at roughly 4.5%. Naive subsets usually exceeded memory subsets in estimated richness.

Clones were sequenced by immunoSEQ multiplex PCR, and TCRdb holds only the in-frame ones, with some missing. The repertoire holds about 2,500,000 clones, more than 90% seen once, with about 0.13% in the top ten. This CDR3 is 18 amino acids long. V shed 6 bases, J shed 13 bases, and the junction held 27 bases outside the gene matches. The germline V gene has CDR1 ENHRY and CDR2 SYGVKD. This clone was detected once. Its antigen is still unknown. The chain joins TRBV10-3 to TRBJ2-7, with 10 bases lining up with TRBD2. Input material: naive CD4+ T cells sorted from blood. Subset described: CD45RA+ positively selected. This TCR was sampled from a man aged 18-30 years in good health. This CDR3 is CAISQGQREGGLAVSSYF. CDR3 in DNA: TGTGCCATCAGCCAGGGACAGCGGGAAGGCGGACTAGCGGTTTCAAGTTACTTC.